This paragraph reports one TCR beta chain. What it binds is not known. V lost 3 bases and J 7 bases, leaving 14 bases between the germline ends. CDR1 and CDR2 from the germline V gene are SGHDT and YYEEEE. This CDR3 contains 13 residues. Clones were sequenced by immunoSEQ multiplex PCR, and TCRdb holds only the in-frame ones, with some missing. The top ten clones hold about 18% of a sample with some 35,000 clones, roughly 69% of them seen once. These data originate in a study of vaccination effects on CD4 cells after COVID-19. Study-level information: The two convalescent patients provided samples 16 days and one week before vaccination.

Prior to sequencing, the ViraFEST assay stimulated PBMC with viral peptide pools, which expanded the antigen-specific CD4+ T cells. After roughly 10 days in culture, the CD4+ T cells were isolated. This person's SARS-CoV-2 infection, confirmed by PCR, occurred between March and December 2020. Around 2.2 million PBMC were seeded per well and grown in the presence of about 10 IU/ml IL-2 and about 10 ug/ml peptides. The input for sequencing was CD4+ T cells from PBMCs cultured with HCoV-NL63 spike peptides, taken before COVID-19 vaccination. The rearrangement joins TRBV5-6 to TRBJ2-7; D may be TRBD2 (6 bases). The sequence derives from a human donor who had a prior SARS-CoV-2 infection. The DNA for the CDR3 is TGTGCCAGCAGCTCTCCGGGAGAATTGGAGCAGTACTTC. Translated, it gives CASSSPGELEQYF.